Reported below is one T cell receptor (beta chain). Its target is not known. This entry belongs to a study of cytomegalovirus exposure and HLA in healthy donors. Study details: Later, an analysis reported that the roughly 120 validation repertoires had used the same platform as the approximately 670 first-cohort repertoires.

Germline V lookup: CDR1 SQVTM, CDR2 ANQGSEA. V lost 2 bases and J 2 bases, leaving 10 bases between the germline ends. CDR3 length: 14 amino acids. Using immunoSEQ multiplex PCR, the repertoire was profiled, and TCRdb retains in-frame clones only, with some absent. The sample holds around 98,000 clones; around 88% are singletons and the top ten take 3% to 4%. Findings of the study overall: Roughly 170 TCR beta chains were listed as cytomegalovirus-associated. That first-cohort TCR clusters tended to co-occur in the 90 to 150 validation repertoires was found in a later analysis. Specificity of a few CMV-associated chains for CMV antigens was verified in vitro.

V is TRBV29-1 and J is TRBJ2-1; D is ambiguous. The sequence derives from a woman aged 25 to 39 in good health and CMV-seronegative. Sequencing was done on a sample of PBMCs. The CDR3 reads CSVEPERTYNEQFF. For the CDR3, the DNA is TGCAGCGTTGAACCTGAGCGCACCTACAATGAGCAGTTCTTC.